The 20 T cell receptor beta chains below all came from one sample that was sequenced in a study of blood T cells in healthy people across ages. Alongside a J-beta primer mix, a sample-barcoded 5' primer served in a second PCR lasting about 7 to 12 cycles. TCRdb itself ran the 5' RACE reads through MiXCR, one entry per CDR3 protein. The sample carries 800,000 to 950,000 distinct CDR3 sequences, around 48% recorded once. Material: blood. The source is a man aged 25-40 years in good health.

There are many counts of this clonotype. CDR3 bases: TGTGCCAGCAGCTTGGGGGACAGGGCATACAATGAGCAGTTCTTC. Protein sequence: CASSLGDRAYNEQFF. The V call is TRBV5-6, the J call TRBJ2-1, with 9 bases matching TRBD1. Germline loops: CDR1 SGHDT, CDR2 YYEEEE. The CDR3 loop spans 15 amino acids. Trimming removed 0 bases from V and 4 bases from J; junction bases left unmatched: 2.

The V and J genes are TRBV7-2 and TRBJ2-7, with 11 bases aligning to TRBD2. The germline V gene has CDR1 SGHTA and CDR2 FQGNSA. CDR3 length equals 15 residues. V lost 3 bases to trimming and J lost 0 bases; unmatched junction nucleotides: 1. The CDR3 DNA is TGTGCCAGCAGCTTCGGGACTAGCGGCTCCTACGAGCAGTACTTC. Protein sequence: CASSFGTSGSYEQYF. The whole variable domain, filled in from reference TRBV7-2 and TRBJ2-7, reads GAGVSQSPSNKVTEKGKDVELRCDPISGHTALYWYRQSLGQGLEFLIYFQGNSAPDKSGLPSDRFSAERTGGSVSTLTIQRTQQEDSAVYLCASSFGTSGSYEQYFGPGTRLTVT.

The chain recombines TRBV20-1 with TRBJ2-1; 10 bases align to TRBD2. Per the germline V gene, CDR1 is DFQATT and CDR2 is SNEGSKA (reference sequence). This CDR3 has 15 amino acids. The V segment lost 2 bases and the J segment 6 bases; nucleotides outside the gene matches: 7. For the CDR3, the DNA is TGCAGTGCTAGACCGTCGCTAGCGGGGGTCAATGAGCAGTTCTTC. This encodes CSARPSLAGVNEQFF.

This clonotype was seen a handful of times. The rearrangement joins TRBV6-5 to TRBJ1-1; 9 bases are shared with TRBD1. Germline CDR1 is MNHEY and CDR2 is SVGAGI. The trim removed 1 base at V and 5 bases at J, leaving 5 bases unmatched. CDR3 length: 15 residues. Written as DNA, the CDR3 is TGTGCCAGCAGTTACTTGGGGACAGGGCAAACTGAAGCTTTCTTT. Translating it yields CASSYLGTGQTEAFF.

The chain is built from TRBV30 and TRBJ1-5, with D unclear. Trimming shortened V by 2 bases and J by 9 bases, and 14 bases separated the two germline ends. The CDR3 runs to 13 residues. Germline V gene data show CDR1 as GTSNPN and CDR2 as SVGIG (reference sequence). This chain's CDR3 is CAWSKERRGPQHF. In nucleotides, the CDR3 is TGTGCCTGGAGTAAGGAAAGGCGTGGGCCCCAGCATTTT.

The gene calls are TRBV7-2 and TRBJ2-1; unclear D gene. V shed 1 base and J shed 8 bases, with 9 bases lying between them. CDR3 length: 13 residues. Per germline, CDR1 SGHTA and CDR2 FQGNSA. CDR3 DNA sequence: TGTGCCAGCAGCTTAGATGGGATAGATGAGCAGTTCTTC. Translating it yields CASSLDGIDEQFF.

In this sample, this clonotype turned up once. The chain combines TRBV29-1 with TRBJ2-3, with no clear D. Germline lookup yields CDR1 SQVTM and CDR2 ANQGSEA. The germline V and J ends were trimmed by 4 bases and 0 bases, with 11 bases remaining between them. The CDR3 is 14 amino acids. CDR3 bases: TGCAGCGTTGTAGGGATGTCTAGCACAGATACGCAGTATTTT. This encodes CSVVGMSSTDTQYF.

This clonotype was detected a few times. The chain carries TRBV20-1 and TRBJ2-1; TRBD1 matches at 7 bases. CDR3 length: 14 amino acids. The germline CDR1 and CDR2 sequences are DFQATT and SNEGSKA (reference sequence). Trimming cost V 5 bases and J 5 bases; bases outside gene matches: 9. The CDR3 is CSAYNRGFNNEQFF. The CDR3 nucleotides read TGCAGTGCTTACAACAGGGGATTCAACAATGAGCAGTTCTTC.

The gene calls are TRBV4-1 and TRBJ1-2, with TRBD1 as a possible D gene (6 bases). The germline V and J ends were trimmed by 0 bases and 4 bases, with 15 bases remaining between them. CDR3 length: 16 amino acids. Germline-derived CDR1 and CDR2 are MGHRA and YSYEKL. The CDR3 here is CASSQDMARGIYGYTF. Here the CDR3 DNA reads TGCGCCAGCAGCCAAGATATGGCGAGGGGGATCTATGGCTACACCTTC.

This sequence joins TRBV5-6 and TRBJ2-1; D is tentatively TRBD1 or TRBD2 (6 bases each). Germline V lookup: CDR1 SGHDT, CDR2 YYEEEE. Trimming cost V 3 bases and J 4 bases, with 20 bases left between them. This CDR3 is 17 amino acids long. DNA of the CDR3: TGTGCCAGCAGCTGGGGGGATGGTCGGGGGCAATACAATGAGCAGTTCTTC. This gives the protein CASSWGDGRGQYNEQFF.

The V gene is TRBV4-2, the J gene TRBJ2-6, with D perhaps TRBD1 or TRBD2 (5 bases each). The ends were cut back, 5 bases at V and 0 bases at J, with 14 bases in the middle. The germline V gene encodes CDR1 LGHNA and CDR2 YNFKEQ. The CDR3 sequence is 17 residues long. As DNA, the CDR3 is TGTGCCAGCAGCGCCCGGGACGGAGGCTCTGGGGCCAACGTCCTGACTTTC. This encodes CASSARDGGSGANVLTF.

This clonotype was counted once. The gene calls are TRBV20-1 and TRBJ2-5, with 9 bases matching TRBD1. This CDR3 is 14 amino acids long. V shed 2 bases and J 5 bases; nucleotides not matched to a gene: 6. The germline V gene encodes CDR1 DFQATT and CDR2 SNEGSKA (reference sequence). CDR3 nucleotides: TGCAGTGCTAGAACCGGGACAGGGACGGAGACCCAGTACTTC. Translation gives CSARTGTGTETQYF.

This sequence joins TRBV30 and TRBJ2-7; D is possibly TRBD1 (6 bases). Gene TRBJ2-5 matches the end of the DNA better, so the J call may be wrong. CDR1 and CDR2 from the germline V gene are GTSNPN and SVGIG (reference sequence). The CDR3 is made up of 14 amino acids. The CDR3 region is CAWKPGAGPETQYF. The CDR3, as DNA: TGTGCCTGGAAACCAGGGGCAGGCCCAGAGACCCAGTACTTC.

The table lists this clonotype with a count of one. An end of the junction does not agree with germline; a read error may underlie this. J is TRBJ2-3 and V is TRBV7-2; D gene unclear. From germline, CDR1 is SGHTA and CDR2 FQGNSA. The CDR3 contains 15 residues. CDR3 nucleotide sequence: TGTGCCAGCAGCCTATCAGGCGGAAGCACAGATACGCGGTATTTT. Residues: CASSLSGGSTDTRYF. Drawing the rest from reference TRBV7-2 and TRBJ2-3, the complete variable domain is GAGVSQSPSNKVTEKGKDVELRCDPISGHTALYWYRQSLGQGLEFLIYFQGNSAPDKSGLPSDRFSAERTGGSVSTLTIQRTQQEDSAVYLCASSLSGGSTDTRYFGPGTRLTVL.

CDR3 nucleotide sequence: TGTGCCATCAGTGATGAGGCAGTCGGGGCAGATACGCAGTATTTT. Amino acids: CAISDEAVGADTQYF. The rearrangement links TRBV10-3 to TRBJ2-3, with a tentative D call TRBD2 (5 bases). Germline V gives CDR1 ENHRY, CDR2 SYGVKD. This CDR3 is built from 15 residues. Trimming removed 3 bases from V and 4 bases from J, with 14 bases in between.

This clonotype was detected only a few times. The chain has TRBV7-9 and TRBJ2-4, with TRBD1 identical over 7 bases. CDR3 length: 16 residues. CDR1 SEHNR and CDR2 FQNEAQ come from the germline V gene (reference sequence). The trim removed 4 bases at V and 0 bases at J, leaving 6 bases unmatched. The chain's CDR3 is CASSSLGTVAKNIQYF. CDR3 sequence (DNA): TGTGCCAGCAGCTCCCTAGGGACAGTAGCCAAAAACATTCAGTACTTC.

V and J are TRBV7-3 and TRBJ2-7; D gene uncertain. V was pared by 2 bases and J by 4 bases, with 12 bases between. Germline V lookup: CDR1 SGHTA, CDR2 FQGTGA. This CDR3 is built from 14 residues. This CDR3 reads CASSLGSDSYEQYF. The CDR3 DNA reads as TGTGCCAGCAGCTTAGGTTCAGATTCATACGAGCAGTACTTC.

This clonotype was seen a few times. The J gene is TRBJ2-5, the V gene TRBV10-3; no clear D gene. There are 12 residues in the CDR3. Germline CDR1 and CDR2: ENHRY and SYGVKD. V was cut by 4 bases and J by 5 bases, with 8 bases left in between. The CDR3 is CAISGVGETQYF. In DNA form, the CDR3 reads TGTGCCATCAGTGGGGTGGGGGAGACCCAGTACTTC.

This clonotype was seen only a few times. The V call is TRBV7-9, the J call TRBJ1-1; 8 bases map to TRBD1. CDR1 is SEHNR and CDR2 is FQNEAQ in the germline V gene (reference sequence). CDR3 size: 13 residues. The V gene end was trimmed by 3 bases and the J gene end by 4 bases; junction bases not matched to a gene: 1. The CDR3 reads CASSLDRVTEAFF. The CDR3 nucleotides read TGTGCCAGCAGCTTGGACAGGGTCACTGAAGCTTTCTTT.

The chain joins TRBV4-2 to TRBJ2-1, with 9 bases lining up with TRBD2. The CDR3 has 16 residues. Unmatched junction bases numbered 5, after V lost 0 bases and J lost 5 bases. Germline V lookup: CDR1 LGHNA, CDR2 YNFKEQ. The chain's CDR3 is CASSQDLTSGNNEQFF. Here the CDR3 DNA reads TGTGCCAGCAGCCAAGATTTGACTAGCGGAAACAATGAGCAGTTCTTC.